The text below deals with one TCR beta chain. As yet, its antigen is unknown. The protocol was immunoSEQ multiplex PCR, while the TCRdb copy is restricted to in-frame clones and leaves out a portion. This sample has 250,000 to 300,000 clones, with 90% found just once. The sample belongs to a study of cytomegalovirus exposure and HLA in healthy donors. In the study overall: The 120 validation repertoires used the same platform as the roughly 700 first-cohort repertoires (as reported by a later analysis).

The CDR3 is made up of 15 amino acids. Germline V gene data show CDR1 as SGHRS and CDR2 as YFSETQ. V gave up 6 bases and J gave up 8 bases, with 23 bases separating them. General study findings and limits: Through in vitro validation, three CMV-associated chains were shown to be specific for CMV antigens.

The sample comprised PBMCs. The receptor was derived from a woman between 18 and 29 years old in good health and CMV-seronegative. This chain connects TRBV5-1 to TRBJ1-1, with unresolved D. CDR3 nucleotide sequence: TGCGCCAGCAAATTGACTCTGGGGATTACGGGGGAAGCTTTCTTT. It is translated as CASKLTLGITGEAFF.